Each of the 29 T cell receptor beta chains below was sequenced from the same sample in a study of CD8+ T cells in alopecia areata. Described treatment: oral pan-JAK inhibitor, 5-10 mg twice daily. Extracted RNA was reverse transcribed into cDNA, the sequencing template. Assay used: immunoSEQ multiplex PCR; TCRdb lists only in-frame clones, some missing. The data hold around 190,000 clones, with roughly 60% observed a single time. Sequenced here: CD4+ T cells sorted from blood, sampled at week 24, from a patient treated with tofacitinib. The receptors derive from a human donor with alopecia areata.

The chain uses TRBV10-3 and TRBJ1-5, with D uncertain. CDR1 and CDR2 from the germline V gene are ENHRY and SYGVKD. The V and J ends lost 8 bases and 3 bases respectively, with 11 bases between them. The CDR3 is 13 residues long. Here the CDR3 reads CAIANSPNQPQHF. The CDR3 DNA sequence: TGTGCCATCGCGAACAGTCCCAATCAGCCCCAGCATTTT.

The chain carries TRBV11-1 and TRBJ1-2, with D possibly being TRBD1 (5 bases). In germline, CDR1 is SGHAT, CDR2 FQDESV (reference sequence). V was trimmed by 5 bases and J by 2 bases, leaving 12 bases between them. The CDR3 is made up of 14 amino acids. For the CDR3, the DNA is TGTGCCAGCAGCCCGGGACGGGAGAACTATGGCTACACCTTC. It yields the protein CASSPGRENYGYTF.

This clone was seen more than once but under ten times. The chain uses TRBV29-1 and TRBJ2-5; D tentatively reads TRBD1 or TRBD2 (5 bases each). CDR1 is SQVTM, CDR2 ANQGSEA, per germline. V was pared by 3 bases and J by 5 bases, with 13 bases between. There are 13 residues in the CDR3. As DNA, the CDR3 is TGCAGCGTTGAGAAGCGACAGCGGGAGACCCAGTACTTC. This translates into CSVEKRQRETQYF. Looking up the rest from reference TRBV29-1 and TRBJ2-5 gives the full variable domain: SAVISQKPSRDICQRGTSLTIQCQVDSQVTMMFWYRQQPGQSLTLIATANQGSEATYESGFVIDKFPISRPNLTFSTLTVSNMSPEDSSIYLCSVEKRQRETQYFGPGTRLLVL.

This chain joins TRBV29-1 and TRBJ1-1, with 8 nucleotides matching TRBD1. The V gene's germline CDR1 is SQVTM and CDR2 ANQGSEA. The CDR3 totals 13 residues. J lost 0 bases, V lost 7 bases, and 4 bases had no gene match. CDR3 in DNA: TGCAGCGGTGAGGACAGGGTGAACACTGAAGCTTTCTTT. Protein product: CSGEDRVNTEAFF.

The rearrangement links TRBV2 to TRBJ1-5; 7 nucleotides agree with TRBD1. The CDR3 has 16 amino acids. V shed 6 bases and J 0 bases; nucleotides not matched to a gene: 8. The germline CDR1 and CDR2 sequences are SNHLY and FYNNEI. CDR3 amino acids: CASRRDSAYSNQPQHF. The CDR3 DNA is TGTGCCAGCAGAAGGGACAGCGCGTATAGCAATCAGCCCCAGCATTTT.

This clone was seen only once. J is TRBJ1-2 and V is TRBV25-1; 9 bases agree with TRBD1. Losses at the gene ends were 1 base for V and 4 bases for J; bases not matched to a gene: 4. The germline V gene has CDR1 MGHDK and CDR2 SYGVNS. CDR3 size: 15 residues. The CDR3 sequence is CASSEWGTGSYGYTF. The CDR3 bases are TGTGCCAGCAGTGAATGGGGGACAGGGTCCTATGGCTACACCTTC.

The chain has TRBV19 and TRBJ1-6, with a possible D match to TRBD1 (6 bases). V lost 3 bases to trimming and J lost 7 bases, with 7 bases between them. This CDR3 is 13 amino acids long. Germline V CDR1 and CDR2: LNHDA, SQIVND (reference sequence). The DNA for the CDR3 is TGTGCCAGTAGTATCCAGGGGAATTCACCCCTCCACTTT. Its translation is CASSIQGNSPLHF.

Only a few counts were recorded for this clone. The CDR3 DNA is TGCGCCAGCAGCTCTGGACAGTTGCGCACTGAAGCTTTCTTT. Encoded protein: CASSSGQLRTEAFF. The chain uses TRBV5-1 and TRBJ1-1, with a tentative D call TRBD1 (6 bases). V was clipped by 3 bases and J by 4 bases, with 13 bases between them. CDR3 length equals 14 residues. Germline V gene lookup returns CDR1 SGHRS and CDR2 YFSETQ.

This clone has only a few counts. This chain joins TRBV15 and TRBJ1-2; 10 nucleotides match TRBD1. This CDR3 region has 14 residues. V dropped 0 bases and J dropped 7; count of bases not matched to a gene: 2. Germline CDR1 is LNHNV and CDR2 is YYDKDF (reference sequence). CDR3 protein: CATSREGQGSGYTF. CDR3 in DNA: TGTGCCACCAGCAGAGAGGGACAGGGGTCTGGCTACACCTTC. The whole variable domain, remainder taken from reference TRBV15 and TRBJ1-2, is DAMVIQNPRYQVTQFGKPVTLSCSQTLNHNVMYWYQQKSSQAPKLLFHYYDKDFNNEADTPDNFQSRRPNTSFCFLDIRSPGLGDTAMYLCATSREGQGSGYTFGSGTRLTVV.

This clone has a handful of counts. This sequence joins TRBV7-2 and TRBJ2-1; TRBD1 or TRBD2 may be the D gene (5 bases each). CDR1 SGHTA and CDR2 FQGNSA come from the germline V gene. The CDR3 length is 15 residues. Trimming removed 2 bases from V and 6 bases from J, with 14 bases in between. The CDR3 here is CASSLSPGPLNEQFF. In DNA, the CDR3 is TGTGCCAGCAGCTTATCCCCGGGGCCCCTCAATGAGCAGTTCTTC.

This clone has only a few counts. The chain uses TRBV29-1 and TRBJ1-2; perhaps TRBD1 as D (5 bases). This CDR3 region has 13 residues. Germline V gene data show CDR1 as SQVTM and CDR2 as ANQGSEA. The V gene lost 4 bases and the J gene lost 6 bases, with 15 bases spanning the gap. This CDR3 is CSVVRSRGDGYTF. Written as DNA, the CDR3 is TGCAGCGTTGTGAGGTCCCGAGGGGATGGCTACACCTTC.

Only a few counts were recorded for this clone. The rearrangement joins TRBV7-2 to TRBJ2-3, with 11 bases matching TRBD2. V was pared by 1 base and J by 4 bases, with 7 bases of the junction left unmatched. The germline V gene has CDR1 SGHTA and CDR2 FQGNSA. CDR3 length: 17 amino acids. The CDR3 DNA is TGTGCCAGCAGCTTAGGGCTAGCGGGGGGCAGGGCAGATACGCAGTATTTT. It encodes CASSLGLAGGRADTQYF.

This rearrangement joins TRBV5-6 to TRBJ2-5, with TRBD2 matching 9 bases. Germline assignment: CDR1 SGHDT and CDR2 YYEEEE. The CDR3 totals 18 residues. The V and J ends lost 1 base and 1 base, in that order; junction bases with no gene match: 11. The CDR3 DNA sequence: TGTGCCAGCAGCTTGATATACCGGAGGACTAGCGTCCAAGAGACCCAGTACTTC. Translation: CASSLIYRRTSVQETQYF.

V usage is TRBV27 and J usage is TRBJ2-6; no reliable D call. The CDR3 spans 13 residues. Germline values: CDR1 MNHEY, CDR2 SMNVEV (reference sequence). V was clipped by 2 bases and J by 3 bases, with 2 bases between them. The chain's CDR3 is CASSLGGANVLTF. CDR3 nucleotides: TGTGCCAGCAGTTTAGGTGGGGCCAACGTCCTGACTTTC.

The chain recombines TRBV7-6 with TRBJ2-5, with D perhaps TRBD1 (6 bases). The CDR3 is 14 residues long. The germline CDR1 and CDR2 sequences are SGHVS and FNYEAQ. V lost 5 bases and J lost 4, with 14 bases in between. The CDR3 DNA reads as TGTGCCAGCAGCGGCAGGGGATCGGGAGAGACCCAGTACTTC. It specifies CASSGRGSGETQYF. The variable domain in full, completed from reference TRBV7-6 and TRBJ2-5, reads GAGVSQSPRYKVTKRGQDVALRCDPISGHVSLYWYRQALGQGPEFLTYFNYEAQQDKSGLPNDRFSAERPEGSISTLTIQRTEQRDSAMYRCASSGRGSGETQYFGPGTRLLVL.

The chain couples TRBV7-2 to TRBJ2-7; no clear D gene. The germline V and J ends were trimmed by 3 bases and 0 bases, with 9 bases remaining between them. This CDR3 region has 14 residues. Germline V lookup: CDR1 SGHTA, CDR2 FQGNSA. Written as DNA, the CDR3 is TGTGCCAGCAGCTTTAGTACGGTCTCCTACGAGCAGTACTTC. Its protein is CASSFSTVSYEQYF.

V and J are TRBV2 and TRBJ1-5; D perhaps matches TRBD1 (6 bases). The germline CDR1 and CDR2 sequences are SNHLY and FYNNEI. This CDR3 comprises 14 residues. The V end lost 5 bases, the J end lost 5 bases, and 13 bases lay between the germline ends. CDR3 sequence reads: CASSQEGGYQPQHF. CDR3 sequence (DNA): TGTGCCAGCAGTCAAGAAGGGGGGTATCAGCCCCAGCATTTT.

The chain combines TRBV6-1 with TRBJ2-1; D unresolved. The V and J ends lost 8 bases and 2 bases respectively, with 7 bases between them. The CDR3 sequence is 12 residues long. Germline assignment: CDR1 MNHNS and CDR2 SASEGT. This CDR3 is CASDETYNEQFF. The DNA for the CDR3 is TGTGCCAGCGACGAAACCTACAATGAGCAGTTCTTC.

This chain links TRBV5-1 with TRBJ2-1; unclear D gene. The V gene's germline CDR1 is SGHRS and CDR2 YFSETQ. The CDR3 has 11 amino acids. V dropped 3 bases and J dropped 8 bases, with 6 bases sitting between them. CDR3 nucleotide sequence: TGCGCCAGCAGCTCCGGTTATGAGCAGTTCTTC. Its translation: CASSSGYEQFF.

This clone occurred a few times. This chain connects TRBV7-9 to TRBJ2-4, with a weak D call TRBD2 (6 bases). The CDR3 sequence is 13 residues long. CDR1 is SEHNR, CDR2 FQNEAQ, per germline (reference sequence). Deletions cut 5 bases from V and 4 bases from J, with 9 bases between. CDR3 sequence reads: CASSPREKNIQYF. The CDR3 coding sequence is TGTGCCAGCAGCCCCCGGGAGAAAAACATTCAGTACTTC.

The CDR3 reads CASSSRGVSRYF. CDR3 nucleotides: TGTGCCAGCAGCTCCCGGGGGGTGTCGCGGTATTTT. This chain links TRBV7-8 with TRBJ2-3; 7 bases line up with TRBD2. V was pared by 4 bases and J by 14 bases, with 9 bases of the junction left unmatched. Germline CDR1 and CDR2: SGHVS and FQNEAQ. The CDR3 consists of 12 residues.

This chain joins TRBV6-5 and TRBJ1-2, with D unclear. Germline-derived CDR1 and CDR2 are MNHEY and SVGAGI. The CDR3 consists of 13 residues. V lost 6 bases to trimming and J lost 2 bases, with 10 bases between them. In nucleotides, the CDR3 is TGTGCCAGCAGCCTTAGACCCAACTATGGCTACACCTTC. The encoded protein is CASSLRPNYGYTF.

V is TRBV28 and J is TRBJ2-1, with TRBD2 identical over 10 bases. Germline assignment: CDR1 MDHEN and CDR2 SYDVKM. V lost 6 bases to trimming and J lost 3 bases; unmatched junction nucleotides: 8. The CDR3 sequence is 16 residues long. In DNA, the CDR3 is TGTGCCAGCAGGGTGAGGCTAGCGGGGGACTACAATGAGCAGTTCTTC. Its translation: CASRVRLAGDYNEQFF.

J is TRBJ1-2 and V is TRBV4-3; 7 bases agree with TRBD1. The CDR3 covers 15 residues. V shed 0 bases, J shed 2 bases, and the junction held 3 bases outside the gene matches. The germline V gene encodes CDR1 LGHNA and CDR2 YSLEER. CDR3 amino acids: CASSQDRQGNYGYTF. CDR3 bases: TGCGCCAGCAGCCAAGATAGACAGGGCAACTATGGCTACACCTTC.

This clone has only one observation. The chain joins TRBV28 to TRBJ1-2; D perhaps matches TRBD1 (6 bases). Trimming removed 11 bases from V and 7 bases from J, with 14 bases in between. This CDR3 has 11 amino acids. Germline-derived CDR1 and CDR2 are MDHEN and SYDVKM. CDR3 sequence: CAARQVSGYTF. The DNA of the CDR3 is TGTGCCGCAAGACAGGTCTCTGGCTACACCTTC.

This sequence joins TRBV2 and TRBJ2-2; possible D gene TRBD1, 5 bases. Trimming removed 5 bases at V and 2 bases at J, with 12 bases between. The CDR3 totals 15 residues. Germline V gene sequence: CDR1 SNHLY, CDR2 FYNNEI. The CDR3 region has the DNA TGTGCCAGCAGTCGACAGCCTATCAACACCGGGGAGCTGTTTTTT. It specifies CASSRQPINTGELFF.

Note on this clone: In the same sample, other DNA sequences code for this CDR3. J is TRBJ1-5 and V is TRBV29-1; the D gene is possibly TRBD1 (5 bases). CDR3 length: 12 residues. Trimming removed 4 bases from V and 4 bases from J, with 8 bases in between. Germline V gene sequence: CDR1 SQVTM, CDR2 ANQGSEA. This CDR3 reads CSVGGGNQPQHF. CDR3 bases: TGCAGCGTTGGGGGCGGAAATCAGCCCCAGCATTTT. The variable domain in full, completed from reference TRBV29-1 and TRBJ1-5, reads SAVISQKPSRDICQRGTSLTIQCQVDSQVTMMFWYRQQPGQSLTLIATANQGSEATYESGFVIDKFPISRPNLTFSTLTVSNMSPEDSSIYLCSVGGGNQPQHFGDGTRLSIL.

This clone appeared once. At one end the junction does not follow the germline gene, possibly because of a read error. The chain has TRBV6-5 and TRBJ2-2; D uncertain. The germline gives CDR1 MNHEY, CDR2 SVGAGI. This CDR3 has 13 residues. For the CDR3, the DNA is TGTGCCAGCATTTACCCAGCAACCGGGGAGCTGTTTTTT. As protein: CASIYPATGELFF.

The chain links TRBV5-1 to TRBJ2-5; 10 bases align to TRBD1. J was trimmed by 2 bases and V by 3 bases; bases with no gene match: 7. Germline CDR1 is SGHRS and CDR2 is YFSETQ. CDR3 length equals 16 residues. The CDR3 here is CASSSGQGRNQETQYF. The DNA of the CDR3 is TGCGCCAGCAGCTCGGGACAGGGGCGAAATCAAGAGACCCAGTACTTC. Complete variable domain (other parts from reference TRBV5-1 and TRBJ2-5): KAGVTQTPRYLIKTRGQQVTLSCSPISGHRSVSWYQQTPGQGLQFLFEYFSETQRNKGNFPGRFSGRQFSNSRSEMNVSTLELGDSALYLCASSSGQGRNQETQYFGPGTRLLVL.